A single sample is the source of the 26 T cell receptor beta chains below, sequenced in a study of blood T cell repertoires in COVID-19. Measured with immunoSEQ multiplex PCR; TCRdb has only the in-frame clones, and not every one. The sample lists hundreds of thousands of clones, 87% seen once, with approximately 2.8% in the top ten. The specimen was PBMCs or T cells enriched from blood (not recorded which). All receptors come from a woman aged 25 to 39 with acute COVID-19.

The chain employs TRBV5-8 and TRBJ1-2; TRBD1 might be the D (6 bases). This CDR3 is 15 amino acids long. CDR1 and CDR2 (germline): SGHTS, YDEGEE. The V end was cut by 0 bases, the J end by 11 bases, with 20 bases between. CDR3 residues: CASSLGSGGDRWYTF. The CDR3 coding sequence is TGTGCCAGCAGCTTGGGGTCGGGGGGCGATCGTTGGTACACCTTC.

The chain carries TRBV13 and TRBJ2-1; the D gene is possibly TRBD1 (6 bases). Looked up from germline, CDR1 is PRHDT and CDR2 is FYEKMQ (reference sequence). Trimming stripped 5 bases from V and 6 bases from J, with 17 bases between. The CDR3 is 15 amino acids. The CDR3 nucleotides are TGTGCCAGCAGCCTAACTTTTGGGGGCCTCAATGAGCAGTTCTTC. Translated, it gives CASSLTFGGLNEQFF.

This clone was detected only a few times. The chain employs TRBV5-5 and TRBJ1-1; 7 bases match TRBD1. CDR1 SGHKS and CDR2 YYEKEE come from the germline V gene (reference sequence). V shed 3 bases, J shed 7 bases, and the junction held 15 bases outside the gene matches. CDR3 length: 16 residues. Here the CDR3 DNA reads TGTGCCAGCAGCTCCGACCTGACAGGGACGGGCGGTGAAGCTTTCTTT. It specifies CASSSDLTGTGGEAFF.

The V gene is TRBV19, the J gene TRBJ1-2; 7 bases fit TRBD1. This CDR3 comprises 17 residues. The V gene's germline CDR1 is LNHDA and CDR2 SQIVND (reference sequence). V was pared by 0 bases and J by 3 bases, with 10 bases of the junction left unmatched. The CDR3 nucleotides are TGTGCCAGTAGTATAGATCTGAGAACAGGGGCTGACTATGGCTACACCTTC. Amino acid sequence: CASSIDLRTGADYGYTF. Complete variable domain (other parts from reference TRBV19 and TRBJ1-2): DGGITQSPKYLFRKEGQNVTLSCEQNLNHDAMYWYRQDPGQGLRLIYYSQIVNDFQKGDIAEGYSVSREKKESFPLTVTSAQKNPTAFYLCASSIDLRTGADYGYTFGSGTRLTVV.

To note about this clone: Other DNA sequences in the sample encode the same CDR3. The V gene is TRBV6-6, the J gene TRBJ2-7, with 7 bases that match TRBD2. CDR3 length: 10 amino acids. Trimming at V came to 6 bases and at J to 7 bases, leaving 0 bases not matched to a gene. Germline CDR1 is MNHNY and CDR2 is SVGAGI (reference sequence). The CDR3 DNA is TGTGCCAGCAGGGGAGGGGAGCAGTACTTC. Translating gives CASRGGEQYF.

For the CDR3, the DNA is TGTGCCAGCACTCTAGGGAGCTATGGCTACACCTTC. Encoded protein: CASTLGSYGYTF. The rearrangement uses TRBV2 and TRBJ1-2; D is uncertain. The CDR3 contains 12 residues. Deletions cut 7 bases from V and 4 bases from J, with 10 bases between. Germline values: CDR1 SNHLY, CDR2 FYNNEI.

The chain carries TRBV6-4 and TRBJ2-1; 11 positions agree with TRBD1. The germline gives CDR1 MRHNA, CDR2 SNTAGT. This CDR3 contains 16 residues. The DNA of the CDR3 is TGTGCGCCGGGACAGGGGGACCCGTGGCTACGGAATGAGCAGTTCTTC. Translated: CAPGQGDPWLRNEQFF.

The genes are TRBV7-9 and TRBJ2-7, with a tentative D call TRBD2 (5 bases). V was shortened by 1 base and J by 6 bases, with 10 bases between the two germline ends. The CDR3 is made up of 13 amino acids. Germline CDR1 reads SEHNR; CDR2 reads FQNEAQ (reference sequence). The CDR3 sequence: CASSLGGVSEQYF. The CDR3 nucleotides read TGTGCCAGCAGCTTAGGGGGAGTTAGCGAGCAGTACTTC.

The chain couples TRBV5-4 to TRBJ1-1; D is unclear. Deletions cut 5 bases from V and 1 base from J, with 12 bases between. The length of the CDR3 is 14 residues. Per germline, CDR1 SGHNT and CDR2 YYREEE (reference sequence). CDR3 sequence reads: CASRKAEPNTEAFF. CDR3 in DNA: TGTGCCAGCAGGAAAGCGGAGCCGAACACTGAAGCTTTCTTT.

V usage is TRBV11-2 and J usage is TRBJ2-7; 10 bases are shared with TRBD1. Germline CDR1 is SGHAT and CDR2 is FQNNGV. This CDR3 comprises 17 residues. Germline trimming cut 1 base from V and 3 bases from J; bases unmatched to any gene: 9. The CDR3 sequence: CASSLAPGQGINYEQYF. The CDR3 bases are TGTGCCAGCAGCTTAGCTCCGGGACAGGGGATTAACTACGAGCAGTACTTC. Combining the CDR3 with reference TRBV11-2 and TRBJ2-7 gives the whole variable domain EAGVAQSPRYKIIEKRQSVAFWCNPISGHATLYWYQQILGQGPKLLIQFQNNGVVDDSQLPKDRFSAERLKGVDSTLKIQPAKLEDSAVYLCASSLAPGQGINYEQYFGPGTRLTVT.

This clone was seen repeatedly, ten times or more. The chain combines TRBV30 with TRBJ1-2, with D perhaps matching TRBD1 (5 bases). There are 10 residues in the CDR3. Germline loops: CDR1 GTSNPN, CDR2 SVGIG (reference sequence). Trimming pared 8 bases from V and 7 bases from J, leaving 11 bases between. CDR3 coding DNA: TGTGCCCTCAGGAGGGGTGGCTACACCTTC. Protein product: CALRRGGYTF.

The chain links TRBV21-1 to TRBJ1-1; the D segment call TRBD1 is taken from the table without a DNA check. TRBV21-1 is labeled a pseudogene. This CDR3 has 15 amino acids. CDR3 in amino acids: CASSTGPDRGKEAFF. For the CDR3, the DNA is TGTGCCAGCAGCACAGGGCCGGACAGGGGAAAAGAAGCTTTCTTT.

This clone was seen a single time. The V gene is TRBV4-2, the J gene TRBJ2-2; 8 bases align to TRBD2. CDR1 and CDR2 from the germline V gene are LGHNA and YNFKEQ. There are 18 residues in the CDR3. J was trimmed by 2 bases and V by 0 bases; bases with no gene match: 8. This chain's CDR3 is CASSQDTASGLNTGELFF. Written as DNA, the CDR3 is TGTGCCAGCAGCCAAGATACGGCTAGCGGGCTCAACACCGGGGAGCTGTTTTTT.

In this sample, this clone turned up once. In DNA form, the CDR3 reads TGTGCCCGCGGGGTCGGGGACAGGGGACCCCCCTACACCTTC. Its protein product is CARGVGDRGPPYTF. V usage is TRBV6-4 and J usage is TRBJ1-2; TRBD1 matches at 10 bases. V lost 11 bases to trimming and J lost 10 bases; unmatched junction nucleotides: 16. The CDR3 contains 14 residues. From germline, CDR1 is MRHNA and CDR2 SNTAGT.

The genes are TRBV2 and TRBJ1-2, with TRBD1 as a possible D gene (5 bases). Deletions cut 1 base from V and 8 bases from J, with 11 bases between. CDR1 is SNHLY and CDR2 is FYNNEI in the germline V gene. The CDR3 has 13 residues. The CDR3 nucleotides read TGTGCCAGCAGTGAAGGGGGGGTTGGAGGCTACACCTTC. It is translated as CASSEGGVGGYTF. The whole variable domain, remainder taken from reference TRBV2 and TRBJ1-2, is EPEVTQTPSHQVTQMGQEVILRCVPISNHLYFYWYRQILGQKVEFLVSFYNNEISEKSEIFDDQFSVERPDGSNFTLKIRSTKLEDSAMYFCASSEGGVGGYTFGSGTRLTVV.

The CDR3 is CASSAGFSNTEAFF. For the CDR3, the DNA is TGCGCCAGCAGCGCGGGTTTTTCGAACACTGAAGCTTTCTTT. The chain is built from TRBV5-1 and TRBJ1-1, with unresolved D. The length of the CDR3 is 14 residues. Trimming left V 4 bases short and J 1 base short, with 11 bases between. Germline CDR1 and CDR2: SGHRS and YFSETQ.

The rearrangement joins TRBV7-9 to TRBJ1-4; D not certain. The V and J ends lost 5 bases and 1 base respectively, with 11 bases between them. The CDR3 spans 15 residues. Germline assignment: CDR1 SEHNR and CDR2 FQNEAQ (reference sequence). Here the CDR3 reads CASSPPRVTNEKLFF. The DNA for the CDR3 is TGTGCCAGCAGCCCACCCCGGGTAACTAATGAAAAACTGTTTTTT. Supplemented by reference TRBV7-9 and TRBJ1-4, the full variable domain reads DTGVSQNPRHKITKRGQNVTFRCDPISEHNRLYWYRQTLGQGPEFLTYFQNEAQLEKSRLLSDRFSAERPKGSFSTLEIQRTEQGDSAMYLCASSPPRVTNEKLFFGSGTQLSVL.

The V gene is TRBV5-1, the J gene TRBJ2-2, with unresolved D. Germline-derived CDR1 and CDR2 are SGHRS and YFSETQ. The CDR3 extends over 14 amino acids. V shed 2 bases and J shed 3 bases, with 8 bases lying between them. DNA of the CDR3: TGCGCCAGCAGCTTCCCGACATACACCGGGGAGCTGTTTTTT. Protein: CASSFPTYTGELFF.

In its sample, this clone was seen a few times. This chain uses TRBV6-4 with TRBJ1-2; no firm D call. Trimming pared 3 bases from V and 8 bases from J, leaving 13 bases between. CDR1 and CDR2 (germline): MRHNA, SNTAGT. CDR3 length equals 13 residues. The CDR3 nucleotides are TGTGCCAGCAGTGAAACGAGGGAGGACGGCTACACCTTC. This codes for CASSETREDGYTF.

The chain couples TRBV2 to TRBJ1-6; D ambiguous. The V and J ends lost 10 bases and 7 bases respectively, with 14 bases between them. CDR3 size: 13 residues. Looked up from germline, CDR1 is SNHLY and CDR2 is FYNNEI. In DNA form, the CDR3 reads TGTGCCACCCTTCGGGAAACAAATTCACCCCTCCACTTT. Encoded protein: CATLRETNSPLHF. Looking up the rest from reference TRBV2 and TRBJ1-6 gives the full variable domain: EPEVTQTPSHQVTQMGQEVILRCVPISNHLYFYWYRQILGQKVEFLVSFYNNEISEKSEIFDDQFSVERPDGSNFTLKIRSTKLEDSAMYFCATLRETNSPLHFGNGTRLTVT.

The genes are TRBV5-1 and TRBJ1-3; D might be TRBD1 (6 bases). With 4 bases removed from V and 0 bases from J, the gap between germline ends came to 11 bases. The CDR3 covers 15 residues. The V gene's germline CDR1 is SGHRS and CDR2 YFSETQ. CDR3 nucleotides: TGCGCCAGCAGCCTGGGACAATTCTCTGGAAACACCATATATTTT. It codes for CASSLGQFSGNTIYF.

The rearrangement uses TRBV19 and TRBJ1-1, with a tentative D call TRBD1 (6 bases). CDR1 is LNHDA and CDR2 is SQIVND in the germline V gene (reference sequence). This CDR3 region has 13 residues. V was pared by 6 bases and J by 12 bases, with 20 bases between. CDR3 sequence reads: CASRDRDTWRTFF. The CDR3 DNA reads as TGTGCCAGTAGGGATCGGGACACCTGGAGGACTTTCTTT.

This clone was counted only a few times. The V and J genes are TRBV9 and TRBJ1-2, with D possibly being TRBD1 (5 bases). The CDR3 spans 16 residues. From germline, CDR1 is SGDLS and CDR2 YYNGEE. The V end lost 0 bases, the J end lost 8 bases, and 20 bases lay between the germline ends. CDR3 region: CASSVGLTDTSWGYTF. The DNA for the CDR3 is TGTGCCAGCAGCGTAGGTTTGACAGACACCTCCTGGGGCTACACCTTC.

There are a few counts of this clone. Different DNA sequences within this sample yield the same CDR3. V usage is TRBV4-1 and J usage is TRBJ1-2; D not certain. Germline V gives CDR1 MGHRA, CDR2 YSYEKL. CDR3 size: 13 residues. V lost 1 base, J lost 2 bases, and 5 bases lay in between. The CDR3, as DNA: TGCGCCAGCAGCCAAGGGCAGAACTATGGCTACACCTTC. Encoded protein: CASSQGQNYGYTF.

The rearrangement joins TRBV6-1 to TRBJ1-5, with D maybe TRBD1 (5 bases). V was cut by 0 bases and J by 6 bases, with 15 bases left in between. Germline V lookup: CDR1 MNHNS, CDR2 SASEGT. The CDR3 extends over 16 amino acids. CDR3 nucleotide sequence: TGTGCCAGCAGTGAAGCGCTGGGGGGAACTTTTCAGCCCCAGCATTTT. This sequence encodes CASSEALGGTFQPQHF.

The V call is TRBV5-1, the J call TRBJ2-2; D perhaps matches TRBD1 (5 bases). The CDR3 runs 17 residues. Trimming removed 0 bases at V and 0 bases at J, with 12 bases between. Germline-derived CDR1 and CDR2 are SGHRS and YFSETQ. The CDR3 sequence is CASSLGDSAANTGELFF. The CDR3 DNA sequence: TGCGCCAGCAGCTTGGGTGACAGTGCCGCGAACACCGGGGAGCTGTTTTTT.